The 24 T cell receptor beta chains listed next were all sequenced from one sample in a study of T cell repertoires in cytomegalovirus infection. TCRdb processed the reads anew with MiXCR; each CDR3 protein has one entry. The table shows roughly 920,000 distinct CDR3 sequences, with around 30% occurring only once. Their antigens are not known. The sample here was cultured CD8+ T cells from PBMCs, taken from culture after CMV antigen stimulation. These receptors all come from a human donor in good health (CMV status not recorded). Some clones in this sample may be carry-over from other donors' samples.

This clonotype was seen more than once but under ten times. The chain is built from TRBV19 and TRBJ2-5; 11 bases match TRBD2. This CDR3 is 15 amino acids long. Germline V gene sequence: CDR1 LNHDA, CDR2 SQIVND (reference sequence). Trimming removed 3 bases from V and 1 base from J; junction bases left unmatched: 1. CDR3: CASSMGLAAQETQYF. The DNA for the CDR3 is TGTGCCAGTAGTATGGGACTAGCGGCCCAAGAGACCCAGTACTTC. Full variable domain (remainder filled in from reference TRBV19 and TRBJ2-5): DGGITQSPKYLFRKEGQNVTLSCEQNLNHDAMYWYRQDPGQGLRLIYYSQIVNDFQKGDIAEGYSVSREKKESFPLTVTSAQKNPTAFYLCASSMGLAAQETQYFGPGTRLLVL.

About this clonotype: Since a much larger clone is just one base distant, this may be a read error. A read error is likely, as this CDR3 ends without the conserved phenylalanine or tryptophan. This chain joins TRBV7-8 and TRBJ2-5; 14 nucleotides agree with TRBD2. Losses at the gene ends were 2 bases for V and 3 bases for J; bases not matched to a gene: 5. The CDR3 is 17 amino acids. Germline loops: CDR1 SGHVS, CDR2 FQNEAQ. Here the CDR3 reads CASSLSGLAGGKETQYS. DNA for the CDR3: TGTGCCAGCAGCTTATCAGGACTAGCGGGGGGTAAAGAGACCCAGTACTCC.

This clonotype was seen a few times. In nucleotides, the CDR3 is TGTGCCAGCAGCTTTGTCGGCACCTACAATGAGCAGTTCTTC. This encodes CASSFVGTYNEQFF. The chain links TRBV7-8 to TRBJ2-1; D unclear. In germline, CDR1 is SGHVS, CDR2 FQNEAQ. CDR3 size: 14 residues. The ends were cut back, 3 bases at V and 2 bases at J, with 8 bases in the middle.

The chain couples TRBV4-1 to TRBJ2-2, with 9 bases aligning to TRBD2. J gave up 7 bases and V 4 bases, and 4 bases lay outside the gene matches. CDR1 and CDR2 from the germline V gene are MGHRA and YSYEKL. CDR3 length equals 14 residues. The CDR3 nucleotides read TGCGCCAGCAGCCCGGGGACTAGCAGCGGGGAGCTGTTTTTT. This gives the protein CASSPGTSSGELFF.

The chain carries TRBV19 and TRBJ1-1; unclear D gene. Germline V gives CDR1 LNHDA, CDR2 SQIVND (reference sequence). V was trimmed by 5 bases and J by 0 bases, leaving 16 bases between them. CDR3 length: 16 residues. The CDR3 sequence is CASSLRNRILNTEAFF. The CDR3 DNA reads TGTGCCAGTAGTTTGAGGAACAGAATTTTGAACACTGAAGCTTTCTTT.

The rearrangement uses TRBV9 and TRBJ2-5; no firm D call. With 2 bases removed from V and 4 bases from J, the gap between germline ends came to 9 bases. The CDR3 is 13 residues long. CDR1 is SGDLS and CDR2 is YYNGEE in the germline V gene. The CDR3 nucleotides are TGTGCCAGCAGCGTTTCTCCCCGAGAGACCCAGTACTTC. Its protein is CASSVSPRETQYF. Using reference TRBV9 and TRBJ2-5 for the parts outside the CDR3, the full variable domain is DSGVTQTPKHLITATGQRVTLRCSPRSGDLSVYWYQQSLDQGLQFLIQYYNGEERAKGNILERFSAQQFPDLHSELNLSSLELGDSALYFCASSVSPRETQYFGPGTRLLVL.

This chain joins TRBV4-1 and TRBJ1-2, with 10 bases fitting TRBD1. CDR1 MGHRA and CDR2 YSYEKL come from the germline V gene. The V and J ends lost 1 base and 8 bases, in that order; junction bases with no gene match: 4. This CDR3 region has 14 residues. CDR3 in amino acids: CASSQGQGARGYTF. In DNA, the CDR3 is TGCGCCAGCAGCCAAGGACAGGGGGCGCGAGGCTACACCTTC.

The chain carries TRBV19 and TRBJ2-1; 8 bases map to TRBD2. The CDR3 is 13 residues long. Germline values: CDR1 LNHDA, CDR2 SQIVND (reference sequence). V gave up 5 bases and J gave up 15 bases; unmatched junction bases: 12. As DNA, the CDR3 is TGTGCCAGTAGTCGAGGCGGGGGGAGTGGTCCGTTCTTC. Its translation: CASSRGGGSGPFF. Full variable domain (rest looked up from reference TRBV19 and TRBJ2-1): DGGITQSPKYLFRKEGQNVTLSCEQNLNHDAMYWYRQDPGQGLRLIYYSQIVNDFQKGDIAEGYSVSREKKESFPLTVTSAQKNPTAFYLCASSRGGGSGPFFGPGTRLTVL.

J is TRBJ2-1 and V is TRBV7-2, with D perhaps TRBD2 (7 bases). V lost 1 base, J lost 6 bases, and 16 bases lay in between. The CDR3 totals 16 residues. Looked up from germline, CDR1 is SGHTA and CDR2 is FQGNSA. CDR3 DNA: TGTGCCAGCAGCTTAGTGGAGGGGGGGGCCGTCAATGAGCAGTTCTTC. It yields the protein CASSLVEGGAVNEQFF.

There are a few counts of this clonotype. J is TRBJ2-1 and V is TRBV6-2 or TRBV6-3; unclear D gene. Trimming left V 0 bases short and J 4 bases short, with 7 bases between. CDR3 size: 14 residues. Per the germline V gene, CDR1 is MNHEY and CDR2 is SVGEGT. In DNA, the CDR3 is TGTGCCAGCAGTTACTCGCGCAGGTACAATGAGCAGTTCTTC. It specifies CASSYSRRYNEQFF.

CDR3 residues: CASSPGFMTGVNYEQYF. Here the CDR3 DNA reads TGTGCCAGCAGCCCTGGTTTTATGACAGGGGTCAACTACGAGCAGTACTTC. This sequence joins TRBV12-3 or TRBV12-4 and TRBJ2-7, with TRBD1 matching 8 bases. The CDR3 runs 17 residues. The V segment lost 6 bases and the J segment 3 bases; nucleotides outside the gene matches: 16.

The chain has TRBV7-9 and TRBJ2-5, with D possibly matching TRBD1 (5 bases). CDR1 is SEHNR and CDR2 is FQNEAQ in the germline V gene (reference sequence). This CDR3 comprises 17 residues. Trimming took off 4 bases at V and 3 bases at J, with 21 bases between the two ends. The CDR3, as DNA: TGTGCCAGCAGCTCCCCCCAGGGTGCCAATGGGAAAGAGACCCAGTACTTC. This gives the protein CASSSPQGANGKETQYF.

The chain employs TRBV19 and TRBJ2-1; D tentatively fits TRBD1 or TRBD2 (6 bases each). The CDR3 runs to 14 residues. V was shortened by 4 bases and J by 3 bases, with 10 bases between the two germline ends. Germline values: CDR1 LNHDA, CDR2 SQIVND (reference sequence). Here the CDR3 reads CASSTKGGYNEQFF. The DNA of the CDR3 is TGTGCCAGTAGTACAAAGGGGGGCTACAATGAGCAGTTCTTC.

The chain joins TRBV19 to TRBJ1-5; the D is unclear. CDR3 length: 12 residues. Trimming shortened V by 3 bases and J by 11 bases, and 11 bases separated the two germline ends. Germline assignment: CDR1 LNHDA and CDR2 SQIVND (reference sequence). CDR3 in DNA: TGTGCCAGTAGTATTCCCTCTCCGTCCCAGCATTTT. It is translated as CASSIPSPSQHF.

This clonotype has at least ten counts. The chain employs TRBV12-3 or TRBV12-4 and TRBJ2-5; no clear D. CDR3 length equals 14 residues. Trimming removed 2 bases from V and 1 base from J, with 8 bases in between. CDR3 region: CASSLSSGQETQYF. CDR3 DNA sequence: TGTGCCAGCAGTTTAAGTAGTGGCCAAGAGACCCAGTACTTC.

The V gene is TRBV2, the J gene TRBJ1-5; D remains ambiguous. Looked up from germline, CDR1 is SNHLY and CDR2 is FYNNEI. The CDR3 length is 15 residues. V was shortened by 6 bases and J by 5 bases, with 17 bases between the two germline ends. The CDR3 spells CASREQVGWDQPQHF. The CDR3 DNA follows: TGTGCCAGCAGGGAGCAGGTGGGATGGGATCAGCCCCAGCATTTT. Looking up the rest from reference TRBV2 and TRBJ1-5 gives the full variable domain: EPEVTQTPSHQVTQMGQEVILRCVPISNHLYFYWYRQILGQKVEFLVSFYNNEISEKSEIFDDQFSVERPDGSNFTLKIRSTKLEDSAMYFCASREQVGWDQPQHFGDGTRLSIL.

This clonotype showed up just a few times. The CDR3 nucleotides read TGTGCCAGCCTCGGGGGGGAGAGGGAAAACATTCAGTACTTC. Its translation: CASLGGERENIQYF. The chain has TRBV4-2 and TRBJ2-4; 8 positions agree with TRBD2. J was trimmed by 5 bases and V by 8 bases; bases with no gene match: 8. CDR3 length: 14 amino acids. Germline assignment: CDR1 LGHNA and CDR2 YNFKEQ.

This rearrangement joins TRBV27 to TRBJ2-6; D is undetermined. V lost 5 bases and J lost 2, with 10 bases in between. This CDR3 has 15 residues. Germline values: CDR1 MNHEY, CDR2 SMNVEV (reference sequence). In DNA form, the CDR3 reads TGTGCCAGCAGTCCTTATGGGGCTGGGGCCAACGTCCTGACTTTC. This encodes CASSPYGAGANVLTF.

This clonotype was found once. V is TRBV6-5 and J is TRBJ2-3, with a possible D match to TRBD1 (6 bases). The CDR3 runs to 14 residues. CDR1 MNHEY and CDR2 SVGAGI come from the germline V gene. Trimming took off 6 bases at V and 3 bases at J, with 13 bases between the two ends. The CDR3 sequence: CASRPYTGTDTQYF. The CDR3 DNA reads TGTGCCAGCAGACCCTACACAGGGACAGATACGCAGTATTTT.

The J gene is TRBJ1-2, the V gene TRBV27; 7 bases match TRBD1. CDR3 size: 15 residues. The V segment lost 2 bases and the J segment 2 bases; nucleotides outside the gene matches: 5. Germline V gene sequence: CDR1 MNHEY, CDR2 SMNVEV (reference sequence). DNA for the CDR3: TGTGCCAGCAGTTTAATGCAGGGGGTAAACTATGGCTACACCTTC. Translation gives CASSLMQGVNYGYTF.

This clonotype was detected only a few times. The CDR3 loop is CATSSPRQAYEQYF. Here the CDR3 DNA reads TGTGCCACCAGCAGCCCGAGGCAGGCCTACGAGCAGTACTTC. The chain is built from TRBV15 and TRBJ2-7; D is uncertain. The V end lost 3 bases, the J end lost 2 bases, and 11 bases lay between the germline ends. The V gene's germline CDR1 is LNHNV and CDR2 YYDKDF (reference sequence). CDR3 size: 14 residues.

The chain employs TRBV28 and TRBJ1-6; D gene uncertain. The CDR3 has 14 amino acids. Trimming removed 3 bases at V and 9 bases at J, with 12 bases between. Germline V gene lookup returns CDR1 MDHEN and CDR2 SYDVKM. CDR3 in amino acids: CASSFTATRSPLHF. CDR3 bases: TGTGCCAGCAGTTTCACAGCTACACGTTCACCCCTCCACTTT.

This clonotype showed up many times. The DNA of the CDR3 is TGTGCCAGCAGCGTAGAAACGGGGAGCTCCTACAATGAGCAGTTCTTC. It codes for CASSVETGSSYNEQFF. The chain has TRBV9 and TRBJ2-1, with a possible D match to TRBD2 (5 bases). This CDR3 is 16 amino acids long. The germline CDR1 and CDR2 sequences are SGDLS and YYNGEE. Deletions cut 0 bases from V and 0 bases from J, with 10 bases between. Complete variable domain (other parts from reference TRBV9 and TRBJ2-1): DSGVTQTPKHLITATGQRVTLRCSPRSGDLSVYWYQQSLDQGLQFLIQYYNGEERAKGNILERFSAQQFPDLHSELNLSSLELGDSALYFCASSVETGSSYNEQFFGPGTRLTVL.

The chain carries TRBV6-2 or TRBV6-3 and TRBJ2-5; D unclear. The germline V gene has CDR1 MNHEY and CDR2 SVGEGT. The CDR3 loop spans 13 amino acids. V was pared by 2 bases and J by 4 bases, with 8 bases between. The CDR3 sequence: CASSYPSTETQYF. In DNA form, the CDR3 reads TGTGCCAGCAGTTACCCTTCGACAGAGACCCAGTACTTC.